This T cell receptor (beta chain) comes out of a study of T cell responses to AZD1222 COVID-19 vaccine. Data came from immunoSEQ multiplex PCR; TCRdb stores just in-frame clones and leaves some out. The sample has about 100,000 clones, roughly 92% seen once. V was shortened by 0 bases and J by 7 bases, with 0 bases between the two germline ends. There are 11 residues in the CDR3. The germline CDR1 and CDR2 sequences are MNHNS and SASEGT. The material was peripheral blood, obtained 28 days after the second AZD1222 dose. This TCR was recovered from an adult who received the AZD1222 COVID-19 vaccine. This chain links TRBV6-1 with TRBJ2-2; no clear D gene. In DNA form, the CDR3 reads TGTGCCAGCAGTGAAGCCGGGGAGCTGTTTTTT. It yields the protein CASSEAGELFF.